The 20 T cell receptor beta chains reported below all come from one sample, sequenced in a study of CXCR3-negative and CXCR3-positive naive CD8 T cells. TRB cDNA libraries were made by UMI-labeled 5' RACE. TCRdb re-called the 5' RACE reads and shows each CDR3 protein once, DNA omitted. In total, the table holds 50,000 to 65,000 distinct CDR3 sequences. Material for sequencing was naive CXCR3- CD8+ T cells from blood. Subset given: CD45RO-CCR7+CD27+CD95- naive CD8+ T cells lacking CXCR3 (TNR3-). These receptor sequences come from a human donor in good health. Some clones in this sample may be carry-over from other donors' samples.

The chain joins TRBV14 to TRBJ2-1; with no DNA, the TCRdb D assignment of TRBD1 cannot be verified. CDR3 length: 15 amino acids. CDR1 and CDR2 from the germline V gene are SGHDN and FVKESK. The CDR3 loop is CASSQQGTAYNEQFF.

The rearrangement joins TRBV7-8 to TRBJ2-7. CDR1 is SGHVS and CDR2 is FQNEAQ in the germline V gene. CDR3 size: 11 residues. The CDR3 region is CASSSLGEQYF.

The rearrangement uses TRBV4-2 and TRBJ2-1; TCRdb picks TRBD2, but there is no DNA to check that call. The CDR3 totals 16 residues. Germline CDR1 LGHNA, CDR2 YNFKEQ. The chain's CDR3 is CASSQEGTSAYNEQFF.

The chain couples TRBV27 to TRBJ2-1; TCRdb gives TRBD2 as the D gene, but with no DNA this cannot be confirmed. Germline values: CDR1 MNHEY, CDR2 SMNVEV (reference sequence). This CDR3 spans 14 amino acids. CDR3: CASSPGLEPNEQFF.

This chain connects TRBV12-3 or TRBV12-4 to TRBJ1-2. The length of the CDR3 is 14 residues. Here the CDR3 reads CASSLTRNTYGYTF.

The chain's CDR3 is CASRSAGEVGEQYF. V gene TRBV6-5 combines with J gene TRBJ2-7; TCRdb designates TRBD1, a call that cannot be tested without DNA. Germline V gene sequence: CDR1 MNHEY, CDR2 SVGAGI. CDR3 length: 14 amino acids.

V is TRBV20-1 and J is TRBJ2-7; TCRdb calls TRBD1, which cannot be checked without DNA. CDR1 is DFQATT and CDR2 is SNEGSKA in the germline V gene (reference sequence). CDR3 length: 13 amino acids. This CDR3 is CSGDGAYSYEQYF.

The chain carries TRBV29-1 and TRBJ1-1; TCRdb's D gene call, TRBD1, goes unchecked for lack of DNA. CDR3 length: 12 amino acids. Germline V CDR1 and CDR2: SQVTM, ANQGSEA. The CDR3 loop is CSVLDSSAEAFF. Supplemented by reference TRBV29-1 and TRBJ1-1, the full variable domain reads SAVISQKPSRDICQRGTSLTIQCQVDSQVTMMFWYRQQPGQSLTLIATANQGSEATYESGFVIDKFPISRPNLTFSTLTVSNMSPEDSSIYLCSVLDSSAEAFFGQGTRLTVV.

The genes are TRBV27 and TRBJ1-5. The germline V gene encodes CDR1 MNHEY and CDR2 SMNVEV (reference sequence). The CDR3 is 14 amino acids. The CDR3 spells CASSFGLDNQPQHF.

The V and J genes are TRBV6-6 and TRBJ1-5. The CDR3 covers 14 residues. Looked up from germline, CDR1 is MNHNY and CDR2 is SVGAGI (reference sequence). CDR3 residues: CASSYPGDNQPQHF.

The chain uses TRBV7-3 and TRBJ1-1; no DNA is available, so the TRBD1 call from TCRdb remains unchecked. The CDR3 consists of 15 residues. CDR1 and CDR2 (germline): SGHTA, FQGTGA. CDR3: CASSPGGGGNTEAFF.

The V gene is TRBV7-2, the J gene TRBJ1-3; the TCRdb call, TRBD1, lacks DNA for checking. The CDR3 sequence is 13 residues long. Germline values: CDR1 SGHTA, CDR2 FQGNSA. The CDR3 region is CASRLDRAIPIYF.

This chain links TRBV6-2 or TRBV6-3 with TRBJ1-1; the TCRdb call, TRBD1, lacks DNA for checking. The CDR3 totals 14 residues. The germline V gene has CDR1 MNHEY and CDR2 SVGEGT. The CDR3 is CASKFRGRYTEAFF.

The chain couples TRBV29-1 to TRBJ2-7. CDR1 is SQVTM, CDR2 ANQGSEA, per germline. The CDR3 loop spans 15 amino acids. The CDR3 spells CSVELVSARPYEQYF.

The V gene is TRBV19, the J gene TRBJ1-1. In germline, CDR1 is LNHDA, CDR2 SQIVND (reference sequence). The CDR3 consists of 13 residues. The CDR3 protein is CASSIRGNTEAFF.

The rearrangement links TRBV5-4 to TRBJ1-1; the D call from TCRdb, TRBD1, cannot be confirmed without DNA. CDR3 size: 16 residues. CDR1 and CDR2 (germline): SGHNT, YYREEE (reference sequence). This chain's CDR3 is CASSFGAGEVGTEAFF.

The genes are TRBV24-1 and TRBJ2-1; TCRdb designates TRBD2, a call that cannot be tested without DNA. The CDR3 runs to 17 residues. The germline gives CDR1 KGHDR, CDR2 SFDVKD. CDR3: CATSDQQLAGSYNEQFF.

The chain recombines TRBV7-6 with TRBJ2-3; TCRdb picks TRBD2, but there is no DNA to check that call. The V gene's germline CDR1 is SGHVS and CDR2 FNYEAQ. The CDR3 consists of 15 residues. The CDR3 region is CASSLGGGDTDTQYF.

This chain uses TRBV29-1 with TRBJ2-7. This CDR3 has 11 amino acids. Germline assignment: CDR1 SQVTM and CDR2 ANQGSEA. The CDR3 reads CSVAETYEQYF.

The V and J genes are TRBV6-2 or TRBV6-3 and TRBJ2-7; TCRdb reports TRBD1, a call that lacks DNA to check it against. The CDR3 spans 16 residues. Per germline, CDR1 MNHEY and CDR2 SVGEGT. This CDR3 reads CASSSPLGGPPVEQYF.